The rows below give T cell receptor beta chains drawn from one sample of a study of blood T cell repertoires in COVID-19. Clones were sequenced by immunoSEQ multiplex PCR, and TCRdb holds only the in-frame ones, with some missing. The sample has 250,000 to 400,000 clones, roughly nine tenths seen once; the top ten hold approximately 2.9%. Sequences were obtained from peripheral blood. These receptors all stem from a woman aged 25 to 45 with COVID-19, enrolled during active disease. Each CDR3 is given with its conserved first and last residue. Fields, in order: J gene, D gene, clone size, V gene, CDR3 protein, CDR3 DNA. A D gene is named only where the DNA matches it firmly. Only part of the rows carry a size: once, few, many, or a class if the clone is expanded.

TRBJ2-5 TRBD2 . TRBV5-5 CASSPGLAGSGETQYF TGTGCCAGCAGCCCTGGACTAGCGGGATCCGGGGAGACCCAGTACTTC
TRBJ2-7 . . TRBV10-3 CAISGLAGTAYEQYF TGTGCCATCAGTGGTTTGGCGGGGACGGCTTACGAGCAGTACTTC
TRBJ2-4 TRBD1 . TRBV28 CASSLFGTGLKNIQYF TGTGCCAGCAGTTTATTTGGGACAGGGCTCAAAAACATTCAGTACTTC
TRBJ1-4 TRBD1 . TRBV28 CASSSPGQGKEKLFF TGTGCCAGCAGTTCCCCCGGACAGGGAAAGGAAAAACTGTTTTTT
TRBJ2-7 TRBD2 . TRBV7-9 CASSLLTSGSSYEQYF TGTGCCAGCAGCTTACTGACTAGCGGGAGCTCCTACGAGCAGTACTTC
TRBJ2-1 TRBD1 . TRBV5-1 CASSPRQGLKFEQFF TGCGCCAGCAGCCCGCGACAGGGATTGAAGTTTGAGCAGTTCTTC
TRBJ1-2 . . TRBV19 CASSDAGMWSNYGYTF TGTGCCAGTAGTGATGCAGGGATGTGGAGTAACTATGGCTACACCTTC
TRBJ2-7 . . TRBV11-1 CASSLYPVYEQYF TGTGCCAGCAGCTTATACCCAGTCTACGAGCAGTACTTC
TRBJ2-1 . . TRBV6-6 CASRPPSIHEQFF TGTGCCAGCAGGCCGCCTAGTATCCATGAGCAGTTCTTC
TRBJ1-5 TRBD1 . TRBV30 CAWGNRGLSNQPQHF TGTGCCTGGGGGAACAGGGGGCTAAGCAATCAGCCCCAGCATTTT
TRBJ1-2 TRBD1 once TRBV29-1 CSVPRTGVLFGYTF TGCAGCGTCCCCAGGACAGGGGTGTTGTTCGGCTACACCTTC
TRBJ1-1 . . TRBV5-4 CASSYSRAMNTEAFF TGTGCCAGCAGCTACAGCAGGGCAATGAACACTGAAGCTTTCTTT
TRBJ2-3 TRBD2 . TRBV19 CASSTGLAGGSTDTQYF TGTGCCAGTAGTACGGGACTAGCGGGAGGGAGCACAGATACGCAGTATTTT
TRBJ2-3 TRBD2 . TRBV12-5 CASDPGSPGRSPDTQYF TGTGCTAGTGATCCAGGGTCCCCCGGGAGGAGCCCAGATACGCAGTATTTT
TRBJ2-2 . . TRBV5-1 CASSFGGPRTGELFF TGCGCCAGCAGCTTTGGAGGTCCGCGCACCGGGGAGCTGTTTTTT
TRBJ1-1 TRBD1 . TRBV19 CASSIDLVGTGVGMNTEAFF TGTGCCAGTAGTATAGACCTCGTTGGGACAGGGGTAGGGATGAACACTGAAGCTTTCTTT
TRBJ1-1 . . TRBV7-3 CASSLAREEGEAFF TGTGCCAGCAGCTTGGCCAGGGAGGAAGGTGAAGCTTTCTTT
TRBJ1-1 TRBD1 . TRBV6-4 CASRERDRGNTEAFF TGTGCCAGCAGGGAAAGGGACAGGGGGAACACTGAAGCTTTCTTT
TRBJ1-1 . few TRBV19 CASAPGHMNTEAFF TGTGCCAGTGCCCCGGGACACATGAACACTGAAGCTTTCTTT
TRBJ1-1 . . TRBV18 CASSPPAGARVTEAFF TGTGCCAGCTCACCACCGGCAGGGGCTAGGGTCACTGAAGCTTTCTTT
TRBJ1-1 . once TRBV7-6 CASSFGQTTEAFF TGTGCCAGCAGCTTTGGACAGACCACTGAAGCTTTCTTT
TRBJ1-5 . . TRBV21-1 CASSARRRTGALDSNQPQHF TGTGCCAGCAGCGCACGAAGGCGAACAGGGGCCCTTGATAGCAATCAGCCCCAGCATTTT
TRBJ2-5 . once TRBV5-1 CASSLGALPGSETQYF TGCGCCAGCAGCTTGGGTGCCCTACCGGGGTCGGAGACCCAGTACTTC
TRBJ1-5 . . TRBV7-2 CASSPRTGTRYQPQHF TGTGCCAGCAGCCCACGAACCGGGACAAGATATCAGCCCCAGCATTTT
TRBJ1-1 . . TRBV12-3/TRBV12-4 CASKNRNTEAFF TGTGCCAGCAAGAACAGGAACACTGAAGCTTTCTTT
TRBJ1-5 TRBD1 . TRBV30 CAWSSGTGDNQPQHF TGTGCCTGGAGCTCCGGGACAGGGGACAATCAGCCCCAGCATTTT
TRBJ1-2 . . TRBV29-1 CSLLTVNGYTF TGCAGCCTCCTGACAGTGAATGGCTACACCTTC
TRBJ2-7 . . TRBV7-9 CASSPTLAYGNEQYF TGTGCCAGCAGCCCTACGTTGGCTTACGGGAACGAGCAGTACTTC
TRBJ1-1 . . TRBV5-1 CASSLVGVANTEAFF TGCGCCAGCAGCTTGGTCGGGGTGGCGAACACTGAAGCTTTCTTT
TRBJ2-5 TRBD2 . TRBV11-2 CASTLSGSHGETQYF TGTGCCAGCACCCTTAGCGGGAGCCACGGGGAGACCCAGTACTTC